This T cell receptor (beta chain) was obtained from a study of regulatory T cells in long-lasting Graves disease. Looked up from germline, CDR1 is LNHDA and CDR2 is SQIVND (reference sequence). Trimming cost V 5 bases and J 5 bases; bases outside gene matches: 9. The CDR3 totals 14 residues. As for time point: newly diagnosed GD, antithyroid drugs for less than 3 months. PBMC-extracted RNA yielded the TCR library. Researchers made TCR beta libraries by using iRepertoire HTBI primers and running Arm-PCR on CDR3 regions. TCRdb re-analysed the multiplex PCR reads in MiXCR, keeping a single row per CDR3 protein. The data show fewer than 650,000 distinct CDR3 sequences, 15% to 20% seen once. This clonotype was seen only a few times. In addition, the sample was reused for a study of T cells in Graves' hyperthyroidism and ophthalmopathy.

This TCR derives from a man younger than 30 with Graves disease. The sequencing here drew on peripheral blood mononuclear cells (PBMCs), taken at new diagnosis, from a patient treated with antithyroid drugs. The chain recombines TRBV19 with TRBJ2-7; 7 bases are shared with TRBD2. The CDR3 spells CASSSWEGLNEQYF. Here the CDR3 DNA reads TGTGCCAGTAGTTCGTGGGAGGGCCTCAACGAGCAGTACTTC.